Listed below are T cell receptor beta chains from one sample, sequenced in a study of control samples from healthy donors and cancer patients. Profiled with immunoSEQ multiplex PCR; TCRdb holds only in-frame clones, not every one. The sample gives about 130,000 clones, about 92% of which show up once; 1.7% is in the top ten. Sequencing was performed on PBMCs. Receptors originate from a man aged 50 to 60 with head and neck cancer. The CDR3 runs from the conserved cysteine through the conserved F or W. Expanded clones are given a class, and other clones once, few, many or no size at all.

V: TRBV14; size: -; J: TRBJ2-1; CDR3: CASSQERSGVRDNEQFF
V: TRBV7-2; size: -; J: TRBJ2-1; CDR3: CASSLEAGGPSEQFF
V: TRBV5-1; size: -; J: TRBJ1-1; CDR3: CASLTGPAGTEAFF
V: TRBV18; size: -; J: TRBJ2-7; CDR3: CASSFAGVDEQYF
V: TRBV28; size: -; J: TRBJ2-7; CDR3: CASSVSGGDYEQYF
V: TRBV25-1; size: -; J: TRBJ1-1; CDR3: CASSPSLGMNTEAFF
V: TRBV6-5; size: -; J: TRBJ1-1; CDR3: CASSYGTGGARTEAFF
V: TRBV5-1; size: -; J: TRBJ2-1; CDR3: CASSLGLAGNEQFF
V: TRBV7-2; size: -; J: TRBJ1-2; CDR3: CASRTSTVYTGYTF
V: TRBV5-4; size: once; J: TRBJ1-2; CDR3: CASSFGERNYGYTF
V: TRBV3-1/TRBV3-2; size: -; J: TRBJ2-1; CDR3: CASSLRQGLEQFF
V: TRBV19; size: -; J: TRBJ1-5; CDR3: CASIRRGGNQPQHF
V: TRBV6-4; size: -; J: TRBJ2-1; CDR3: CASSDGRLAGEYNEQFF
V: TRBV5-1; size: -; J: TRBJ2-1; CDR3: CASSPRALGSSSYNEQFF
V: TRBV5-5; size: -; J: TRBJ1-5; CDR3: CASSLIGRGVNQPQHF